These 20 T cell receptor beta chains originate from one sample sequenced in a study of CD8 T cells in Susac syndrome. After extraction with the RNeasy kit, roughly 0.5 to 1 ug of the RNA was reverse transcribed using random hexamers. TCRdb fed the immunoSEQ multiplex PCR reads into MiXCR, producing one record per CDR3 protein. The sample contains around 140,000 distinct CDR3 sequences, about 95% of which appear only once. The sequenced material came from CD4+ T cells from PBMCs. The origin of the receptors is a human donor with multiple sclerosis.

The CDR3 coding sequence is TGTGCCAGCAGCTTACAGGGTATTAGGACTGAAGCTTTCTTT. Translating gives CASSLQGIRTEAFF. This sequence joins TRBV11-2 and TRBJ1-1, with D possibly matching TRBD1 (5 bases). This CDR3 region has 14 residues. Germline V CDR1 and CDR2: SGHAT, FQNNGV. The V end lost 2 bases, the J end lost 5 bases, and 12 bases lay between the germline ends.

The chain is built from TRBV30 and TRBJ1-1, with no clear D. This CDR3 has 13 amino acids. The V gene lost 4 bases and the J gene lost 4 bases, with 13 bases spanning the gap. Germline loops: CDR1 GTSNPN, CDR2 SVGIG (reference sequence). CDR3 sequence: CAWKNGLVTEAFF. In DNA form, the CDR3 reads TGTGCCTGGAAAAACGGATTGGTCACTGAAGCTTTCTTT.

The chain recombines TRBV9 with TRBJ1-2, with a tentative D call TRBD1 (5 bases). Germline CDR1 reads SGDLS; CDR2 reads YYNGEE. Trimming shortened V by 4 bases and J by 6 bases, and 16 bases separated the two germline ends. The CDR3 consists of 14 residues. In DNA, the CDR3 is TGTGCCAGCAGCCCCGAACGGGACCGGAATGGCTACACCTTC. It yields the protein CASSPERDRNGYTF.

The CDR3 nucleotides read TGTGCCAGCAGCCAAGCCCGTACGATCCACGAGCAGTACTTC. Residues: CASSQARTIHEQYF. J is TRBJ2-7 and V is TRBV3-1, with no clear D. CDR1 and CDR2 from the germline V gene are LGHDT and YNNKEL (reference sequence). Trimming cost V 1 base and J 5 bases, with 12 bases left between them. This CDR3 has 14 residues.

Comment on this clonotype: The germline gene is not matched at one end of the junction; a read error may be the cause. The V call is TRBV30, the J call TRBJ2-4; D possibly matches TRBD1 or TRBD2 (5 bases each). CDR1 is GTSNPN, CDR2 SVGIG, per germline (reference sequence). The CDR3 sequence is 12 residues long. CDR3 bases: TGTGCCGGGGCCAGTGGAGGTGGCATTCAGCACTTC. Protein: CAGASGGGIQHF. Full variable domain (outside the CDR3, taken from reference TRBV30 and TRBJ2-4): SQTIHQWPATLVQPVGSPLSLECTVEGTSNPNLYWYRQAAGRGLQLLFYSVGIGQISSEVPQNLSASRPQDRQFILSSKKLLLSDSGFYLCAGASGGGIQHFGAGTRLSVL.

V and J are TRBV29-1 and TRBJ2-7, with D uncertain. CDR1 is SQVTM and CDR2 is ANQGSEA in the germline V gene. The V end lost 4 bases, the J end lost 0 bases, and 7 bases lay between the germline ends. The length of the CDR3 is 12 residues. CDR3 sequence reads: CSVGASSYEQYF. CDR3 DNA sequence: TGCAGCGTTGGGGCGAGCTCCTACGAGCAGTACTTC.

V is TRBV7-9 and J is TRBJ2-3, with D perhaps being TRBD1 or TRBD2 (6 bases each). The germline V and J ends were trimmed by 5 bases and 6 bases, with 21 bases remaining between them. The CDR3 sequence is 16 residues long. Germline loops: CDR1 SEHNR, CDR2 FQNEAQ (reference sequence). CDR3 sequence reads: CASSGGGSPSSDTQYF. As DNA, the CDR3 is TGTGCCAGCAGCGGAGGGGGGAGCCCAAGTTCGGATACGCAGTATTTT.

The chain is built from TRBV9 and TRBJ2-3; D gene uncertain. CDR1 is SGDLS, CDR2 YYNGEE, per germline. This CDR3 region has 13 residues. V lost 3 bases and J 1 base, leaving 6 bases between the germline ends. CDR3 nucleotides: TGTGCCAGCAGCGGTATTGGCACAGATACGCAGTATTTT. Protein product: CASSGIGTDTQYF.

DNA for the CDR3: TGTGCCAGCAGTTCGACAGTCTCTGGGGCCAACGTCCTGACTTTC. Its protein is CASSSTVSGANVLTF. J is TRBJ2-6 and V is TRBV12-3 or TRBV12-4; weak D call: TRBD1 (5 bases). V lost 4 bases and J 0 bases, leaving 7 bases between the germline ends. The CDR3 is 15 amino acids.

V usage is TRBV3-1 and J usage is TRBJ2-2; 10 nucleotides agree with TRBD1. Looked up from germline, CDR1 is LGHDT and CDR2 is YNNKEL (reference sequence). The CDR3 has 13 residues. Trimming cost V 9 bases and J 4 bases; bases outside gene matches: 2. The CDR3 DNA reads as TGTGCCAGTTGGGACAGGGGCACCGGGGAGCTGTTTTTT. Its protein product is CASWDRGTGELFF.

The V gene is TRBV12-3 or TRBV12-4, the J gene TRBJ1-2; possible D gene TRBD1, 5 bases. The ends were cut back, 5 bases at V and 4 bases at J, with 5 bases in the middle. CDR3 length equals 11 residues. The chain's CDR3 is CASSTGYGYTF. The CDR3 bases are TGTGCCAGCAGTACAGGCTATGGCTACACCTTC.

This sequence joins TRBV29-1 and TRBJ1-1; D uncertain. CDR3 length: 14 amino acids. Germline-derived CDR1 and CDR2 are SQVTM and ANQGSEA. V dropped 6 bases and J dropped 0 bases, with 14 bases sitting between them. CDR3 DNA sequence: TGCAGCGTCGGTGGTTATAGTTTGAACACTGAAGCTTTCTTT. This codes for CSVGGYSLNTEAFF.

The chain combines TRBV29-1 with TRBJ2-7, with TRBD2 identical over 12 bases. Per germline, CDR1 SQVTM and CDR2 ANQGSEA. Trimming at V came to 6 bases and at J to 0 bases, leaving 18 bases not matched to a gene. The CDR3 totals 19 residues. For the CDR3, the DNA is TGCAGCGTGGTCGAGTCTCGGACTAGCGGGAAAGCCCACTCCTACGAGCAGTACTTC. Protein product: CSVVESRTSGKAHSYEQYF.

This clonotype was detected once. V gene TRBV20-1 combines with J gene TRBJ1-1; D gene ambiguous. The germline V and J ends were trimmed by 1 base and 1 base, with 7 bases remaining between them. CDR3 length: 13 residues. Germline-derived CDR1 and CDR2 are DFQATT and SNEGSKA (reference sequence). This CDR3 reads CSARGPPNTEAFF. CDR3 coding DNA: TGCAGTGCTAGAGGACCGCCGAACACTGAAGCTTTCTTT.

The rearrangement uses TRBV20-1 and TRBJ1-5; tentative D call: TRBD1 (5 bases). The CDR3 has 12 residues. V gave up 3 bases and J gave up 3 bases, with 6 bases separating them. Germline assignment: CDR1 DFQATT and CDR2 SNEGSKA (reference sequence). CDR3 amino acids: CSARTANQPQHF. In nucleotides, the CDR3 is TGCAGTGCTAGGACAGCCAATCAGCCCCAGCATTTT.

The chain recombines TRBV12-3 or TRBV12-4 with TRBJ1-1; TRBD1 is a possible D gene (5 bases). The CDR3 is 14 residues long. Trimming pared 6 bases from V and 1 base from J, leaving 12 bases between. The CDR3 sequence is CASRLSTENTEAFF. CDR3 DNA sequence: TGTGCCAGCAGGCTTTCGACAGAGAACACTGAAGCTTTCTTT.

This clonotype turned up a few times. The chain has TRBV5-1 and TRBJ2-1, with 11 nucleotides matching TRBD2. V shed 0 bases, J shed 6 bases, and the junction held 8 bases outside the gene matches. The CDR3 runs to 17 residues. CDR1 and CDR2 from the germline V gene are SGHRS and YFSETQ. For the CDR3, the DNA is TGCGCCAGCAGCTTGGCCCGACTAGCGGGGTCTCGCAATGAGCAGTTCTTC. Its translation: CASSLARLAGSRNEQFF.

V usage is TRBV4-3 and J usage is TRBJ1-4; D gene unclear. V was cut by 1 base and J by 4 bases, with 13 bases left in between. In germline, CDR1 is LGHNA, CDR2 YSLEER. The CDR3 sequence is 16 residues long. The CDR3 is CASSQAGGPLNEKLFF. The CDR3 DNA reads TGCGCCAGCAGCCAAGCGGGCGGGCCTCTTAATGAAAAACTGTTTTTT.

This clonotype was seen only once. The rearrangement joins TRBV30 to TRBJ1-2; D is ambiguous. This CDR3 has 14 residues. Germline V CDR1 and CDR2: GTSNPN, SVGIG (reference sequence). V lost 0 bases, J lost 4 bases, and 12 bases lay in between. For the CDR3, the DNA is TGTGCCTGGAGTGTATCCCCCGGCTTCTATGGCTACACCTTC. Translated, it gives CAWSVSPGFYGYTF.

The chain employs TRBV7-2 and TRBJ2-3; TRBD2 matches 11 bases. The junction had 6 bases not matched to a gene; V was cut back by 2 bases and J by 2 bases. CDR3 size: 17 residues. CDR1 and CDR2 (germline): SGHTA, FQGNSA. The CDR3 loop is CASSLTPSGGLTDTQYF. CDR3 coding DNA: TGTGCCAGCAGCTTAACGCCTAGCGGGGGGCTCACAGATACGCAGTATTTT.